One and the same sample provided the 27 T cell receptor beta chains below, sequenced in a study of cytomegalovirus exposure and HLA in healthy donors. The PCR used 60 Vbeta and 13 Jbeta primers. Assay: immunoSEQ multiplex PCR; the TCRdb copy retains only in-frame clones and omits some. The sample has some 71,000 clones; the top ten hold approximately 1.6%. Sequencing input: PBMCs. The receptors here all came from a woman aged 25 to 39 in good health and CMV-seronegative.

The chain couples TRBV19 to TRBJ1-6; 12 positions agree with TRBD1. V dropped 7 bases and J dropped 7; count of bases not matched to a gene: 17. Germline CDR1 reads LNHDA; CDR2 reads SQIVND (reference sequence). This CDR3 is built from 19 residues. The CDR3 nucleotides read TGTGCCAGTACCCGAGGGGGGACAGGGGGCGCGGCAGCGAATTCACCCCTCCACTTT. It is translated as CASTRGGTGGAAANSPLHF.

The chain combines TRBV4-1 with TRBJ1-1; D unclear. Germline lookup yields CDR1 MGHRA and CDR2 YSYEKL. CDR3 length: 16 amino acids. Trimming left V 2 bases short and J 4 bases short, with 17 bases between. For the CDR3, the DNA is TGCGCCAGCAGCCAACCCCTAACGGGGATCGGCACTGAAGCTTTCTTT. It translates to CASSQPLTGIGTEAFF.

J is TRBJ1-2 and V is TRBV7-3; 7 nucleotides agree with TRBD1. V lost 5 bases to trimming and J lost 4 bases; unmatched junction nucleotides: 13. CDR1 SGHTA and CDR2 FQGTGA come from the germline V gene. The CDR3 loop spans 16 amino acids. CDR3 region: CASSPDAGTAFYGYTF. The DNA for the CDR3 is TGTGCCAGCAGCCCCGATGCTGGGACAGCCTTCTATGGCTACACCTTC.

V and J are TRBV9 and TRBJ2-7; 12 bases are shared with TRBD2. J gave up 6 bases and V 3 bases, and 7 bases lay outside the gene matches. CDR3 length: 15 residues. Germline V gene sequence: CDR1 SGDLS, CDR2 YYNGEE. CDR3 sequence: CASSGLAGGPGEQYF. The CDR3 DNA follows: TGTGCCAGCAGCGGGCTAGCGGGGGGGCCGGGCGAGCAGTACTTC.

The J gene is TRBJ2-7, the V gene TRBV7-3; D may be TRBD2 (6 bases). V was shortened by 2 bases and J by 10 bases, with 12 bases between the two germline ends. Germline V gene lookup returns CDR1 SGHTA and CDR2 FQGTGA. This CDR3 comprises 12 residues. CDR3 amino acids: CASSLGSGDQYF. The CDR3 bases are TGTGCCAGCAGCTTAGGTAGCGGAGACCAGTACTTC.

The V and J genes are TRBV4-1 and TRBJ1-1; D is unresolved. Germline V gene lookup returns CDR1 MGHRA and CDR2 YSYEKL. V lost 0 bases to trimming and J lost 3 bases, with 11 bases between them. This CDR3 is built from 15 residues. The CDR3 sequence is CASSQDPEGDTEAFF. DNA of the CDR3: TGCGCCAGCAGCCAAGACCCAGAGGGTGACACTGAAGCTTTCTTT.

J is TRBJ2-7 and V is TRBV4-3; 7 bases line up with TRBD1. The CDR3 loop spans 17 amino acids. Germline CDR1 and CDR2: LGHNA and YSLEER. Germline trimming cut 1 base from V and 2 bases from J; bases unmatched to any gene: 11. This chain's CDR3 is CASSQVTTGGQAYEQYF. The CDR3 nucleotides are TGCGCCAGCAGCCAAGTTACGACAGGCGGACAGGCCTACGAGCAGTACTTC.

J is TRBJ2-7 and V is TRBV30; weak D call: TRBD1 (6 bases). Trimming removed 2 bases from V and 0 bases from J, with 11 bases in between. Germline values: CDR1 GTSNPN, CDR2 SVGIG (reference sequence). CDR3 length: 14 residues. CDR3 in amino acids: CAWSPGGSSYEQYF. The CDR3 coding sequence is TGTGCCTGGAGTCCTGGGGGCTCCTCCTACGAGCAGTACTTC.

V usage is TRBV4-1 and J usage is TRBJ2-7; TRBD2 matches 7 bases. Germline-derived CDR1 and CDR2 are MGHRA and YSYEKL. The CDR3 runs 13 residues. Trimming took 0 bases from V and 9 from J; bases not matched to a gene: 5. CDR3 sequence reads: CASSQEGPGGQYF. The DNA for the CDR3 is TGCGCCAGCAGCCAAGAAGGCCCGGGGGGGCAGTACTTC.

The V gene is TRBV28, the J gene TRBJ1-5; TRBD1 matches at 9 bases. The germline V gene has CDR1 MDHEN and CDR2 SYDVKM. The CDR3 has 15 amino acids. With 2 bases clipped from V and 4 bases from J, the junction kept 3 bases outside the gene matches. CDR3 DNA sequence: TGTGCCAGCAGTTTAGGGACAGGGAATAATCAGCCCCAGCATTTT. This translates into CASSLGTGNNQPQHF.

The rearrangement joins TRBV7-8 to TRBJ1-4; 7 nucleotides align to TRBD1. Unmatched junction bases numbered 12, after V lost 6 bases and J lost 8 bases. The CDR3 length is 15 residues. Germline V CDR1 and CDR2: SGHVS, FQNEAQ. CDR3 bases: TGTGCCAGCAGTCCCTCCGGGGACAGTAGGGAAAAACTGTTTTTT. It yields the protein CASSPSGDSREKLFF.

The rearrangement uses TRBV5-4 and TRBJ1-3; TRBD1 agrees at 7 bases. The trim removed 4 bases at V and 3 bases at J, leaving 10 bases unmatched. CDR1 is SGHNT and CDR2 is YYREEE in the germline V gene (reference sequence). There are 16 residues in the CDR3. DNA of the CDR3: TGTGCCAGCAGCGCTCTACAGGGGATTAATGGAAACACCATATATTTT. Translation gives CASSALQGINGNTIYF.

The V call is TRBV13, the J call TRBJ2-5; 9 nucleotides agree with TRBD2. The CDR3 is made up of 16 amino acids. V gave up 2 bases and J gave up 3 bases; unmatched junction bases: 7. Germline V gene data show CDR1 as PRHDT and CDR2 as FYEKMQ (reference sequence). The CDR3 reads CASSLLASGEKETQYF. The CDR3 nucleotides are TGTGCCAGCAGCTTACTGGCTAGCGGGGAGAAAGAGACCCAGTACTTC.

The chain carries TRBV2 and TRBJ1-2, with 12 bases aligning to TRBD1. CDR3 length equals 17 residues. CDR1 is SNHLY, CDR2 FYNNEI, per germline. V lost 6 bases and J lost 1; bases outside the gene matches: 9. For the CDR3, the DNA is TGTGCCAGCAGATACTCCGGGACAGGGGGCCATAACTATGGCTACACCTTC. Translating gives CASRYSGTGGHNYGYTF. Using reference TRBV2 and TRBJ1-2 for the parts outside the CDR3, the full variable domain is EPEVTQTPSHQVTQMGQEVILRCVPISNHLYFYWYRQILGQKVEFLVSFYNNEISEKSEIFDDQFSVERPDGSNFTLKIRSTKLEDSAMYFCASRYSGTGGHNYGYTFGSGTRLTVV.

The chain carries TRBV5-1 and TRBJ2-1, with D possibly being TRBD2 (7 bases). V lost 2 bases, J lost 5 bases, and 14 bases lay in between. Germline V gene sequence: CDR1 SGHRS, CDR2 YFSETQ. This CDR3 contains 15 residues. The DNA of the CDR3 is TGCGCCAGCAGCTTCAGGGGAGGGAATGACAATGAGCAGTTCTTC. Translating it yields CASSFRGGNDNEQFF.

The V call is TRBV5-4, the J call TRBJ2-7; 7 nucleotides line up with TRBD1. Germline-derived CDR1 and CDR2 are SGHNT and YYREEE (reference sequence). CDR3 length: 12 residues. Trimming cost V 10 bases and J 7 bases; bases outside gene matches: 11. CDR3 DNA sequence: TGTGCCGGCGAAACAGGGGCTGGGGAGCAGTACTTC. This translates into CAGETGAGEQYF.

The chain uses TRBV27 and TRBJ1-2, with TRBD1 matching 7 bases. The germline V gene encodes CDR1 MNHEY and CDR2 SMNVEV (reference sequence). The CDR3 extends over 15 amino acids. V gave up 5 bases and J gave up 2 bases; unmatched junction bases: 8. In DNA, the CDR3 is TGTGCCAGCAGTCATCGACAGGGACGCAACTATGGCTACACCTTC. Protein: CASSHRQGRNYGYTF.

The CDR3, as DNA: TGTGCCTGGAGTGTACGCCCGGTTAGAGAGACCCAGTACTTC. Translation gives CAWSVRPVRETQYF. The chain links TRBV30 to TRBJ2-5; no clear D gene. Germline CDR1 and CDR2: GTSNPN and SVGIG (reference sequence). V lost 0 bases and J lost 4, with 12 bases in between. The CDR3 has 14 amino acids.

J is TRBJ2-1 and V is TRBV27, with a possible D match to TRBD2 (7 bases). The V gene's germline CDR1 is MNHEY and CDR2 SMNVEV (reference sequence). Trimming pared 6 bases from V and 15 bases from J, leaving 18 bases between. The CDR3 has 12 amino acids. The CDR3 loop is CASSSGGPLLFF. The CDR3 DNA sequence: TGTGCCAGCAGCTCCGGGGGGCCCCTTCTGTTCTTC.

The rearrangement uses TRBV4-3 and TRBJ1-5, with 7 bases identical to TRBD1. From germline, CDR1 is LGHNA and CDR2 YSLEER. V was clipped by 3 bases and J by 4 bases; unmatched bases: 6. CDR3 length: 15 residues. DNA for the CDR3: TGCGCCAGCAGCCACCTACAGGGGAGAAATCAGCCCCAGCATTTT. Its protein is CASSHLQGRNQPQHF.

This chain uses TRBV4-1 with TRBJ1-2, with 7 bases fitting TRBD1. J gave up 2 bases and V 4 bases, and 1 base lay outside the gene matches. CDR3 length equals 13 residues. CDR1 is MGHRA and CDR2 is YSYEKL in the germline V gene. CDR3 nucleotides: TGCGCCAGCAGCCCGGGACAGAACTATGGCTACACCTTC. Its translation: CASSPGQNYGYTF.

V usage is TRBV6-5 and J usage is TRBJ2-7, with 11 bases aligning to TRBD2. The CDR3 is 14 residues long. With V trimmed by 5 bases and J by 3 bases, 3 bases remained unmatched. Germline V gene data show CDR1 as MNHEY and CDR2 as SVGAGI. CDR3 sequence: CASSGTSGLYEQYF. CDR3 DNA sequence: TGTGCCAGCAGTGGGACTAGCGGCCTCTACGAGCAGTACTTC.

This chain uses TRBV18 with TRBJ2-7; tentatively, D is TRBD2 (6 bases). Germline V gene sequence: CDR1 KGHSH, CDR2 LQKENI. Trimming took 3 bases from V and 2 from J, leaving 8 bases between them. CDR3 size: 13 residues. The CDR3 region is CASSPAGTYEQYF. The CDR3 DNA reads TGTGCCAGCTCACCGGCGGGGACCTACGAGCAGTACTTC.

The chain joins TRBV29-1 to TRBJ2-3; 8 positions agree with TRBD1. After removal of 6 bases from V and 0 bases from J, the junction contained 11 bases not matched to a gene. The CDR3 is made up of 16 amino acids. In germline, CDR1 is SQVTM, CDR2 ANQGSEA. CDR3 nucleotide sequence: TGCAGCGTCTCCGGGGCAGGGGGCGTTAGCACAGATACGCAGTATTTT. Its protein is CSVSGAGGVSTDTQYF.

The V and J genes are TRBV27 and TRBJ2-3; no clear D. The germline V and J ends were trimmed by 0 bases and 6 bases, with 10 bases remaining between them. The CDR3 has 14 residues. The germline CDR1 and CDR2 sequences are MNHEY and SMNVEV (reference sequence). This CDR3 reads CASSLSTLGDTQYF. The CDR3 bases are TGTGCCAGCAGTTTATCGACCCTCGGGGATACGCAGTATTTT.

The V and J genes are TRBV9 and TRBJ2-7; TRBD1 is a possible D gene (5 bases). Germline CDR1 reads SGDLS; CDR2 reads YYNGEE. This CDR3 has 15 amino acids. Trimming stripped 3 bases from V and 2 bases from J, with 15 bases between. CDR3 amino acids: CASSGGQWDTYEQYF. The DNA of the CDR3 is TGTGCCAGCAGCGGGGGCCAGTGGGATACCTACGAGCAGTACTTC.

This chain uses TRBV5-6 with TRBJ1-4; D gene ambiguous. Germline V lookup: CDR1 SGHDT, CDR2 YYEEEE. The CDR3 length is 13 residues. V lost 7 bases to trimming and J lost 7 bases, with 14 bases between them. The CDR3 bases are TGTGCCAGCGGAGAGCTCCTGGGTGAAAAACTGTTTTTT. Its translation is CASGELLGEKLFF. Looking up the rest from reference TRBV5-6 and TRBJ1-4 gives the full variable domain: DAGVTQSPTHLIKTRGQQVTLRCSPKSGHDTVSWYQQALGQGPQFIFQYYEEEERQRGNFPDRFSGHQFPNYSSELNVNALLLGDSALYLCASGELLGEKLFFGSGTQLSVL.